This entry lists 28 T cell receptor beta chains sequenced from one sample in a study of blood T cell repertoires in COVID-19. Profiling relied on immunoSEQ multiplex PCR, and the TCRdb table lists in-frame clones only, not all of them. The sample carries about 240,000 clones, around 83% recorded once. The sequenced material came from peripheral blood. The receptors derive from a woman aged 60-75 years with active or convalescent COVID-19.

The chain joins TRBV19 to TRBJ1-6; D call uncertain. CDR1 LNHDA and CDR2 SQIVND come from the germline V gene (reference sequence). The V end was cut by 6 bases, the J end by 7 bases, with 7 bases between. The CDR3 is 12 amino acids. In DNA form, the CDR3 reads TGTGCCAGTAGCGACACCAATTCACCCCTCCACTTT. Translation: CASSDTNSPLHF.

This chain links TRBV15 with TRBJ2-1; maybe TRBD2 (6 bases). The length of the CDR3 is 15 residues. Trimming cost V 5 bases and J 0 bases, with 11 bases left between them. Looked up from germline, CDR1 is LNHNV and CDR2 is YYDKDF (reference sequence). This chain's CDR3 is CATSRSGGSYNEQFF. The CDR3 DNA follows: TGTGCCACCAGCCGTAGCGGCGGCTCCTACAATGAGCAGTTCTTC.

The chain carries TRBV4-1 and TRBJ1-2; 7 bases are shared with TRBD1. The CDR3 spans 15 residues. Germline V gene lookup returns CDR1 MGHRA and CDR2 YSYEKL. Unmatched junction bases numbered 7, after V lost 3 bases and J lost 3 bases. CDR3: CASSQSWDSDYGYTF. The CDR3 DNA reads as TGCGCCAGCAGCCAGTCCTGGGACAGTGACTATGGCTACACCTTC.

The CDR3 is CSVEGKTVPSNYGYTF. The DNA for the CDR3 is TGCAGCGTTGAAGGAAAAACGGTCCCCTCTAACTATGGCTACACCTTC. This sequence joins TRBV29-1 and TRBJ1-2, with D uncertain. The V end lost 1 base, the J end lost 0 bases, and 15 bases lay between the germline ends. This CDR3 has 16 amino acids. Germline-derived CDR1 and CDR2 are SQVTM and ANQGSEA.

This clone has only one observation. The J gene is TRBJ1-6, the V gene TRBV7-9; D is perhaps TRBD1 (6 bases). The CDR3 has 14 residues. Germline V CDR1 and CDR2: SEHNR, FQNEAQ (reference sequence). The V gene lost 5 bases and the J gene lost 7 bases, with 12 bases spanning the gap. CDR3 in amino acids: CASSLGQLNSPLHF. CDR3 DNA sequence: TGTGCCAGCAGCCTCGGACAGCTGAATTCACCCCTCCACTTT.

J is TRBJ1-3 and V is TRBV21-1; the DNA was not compared with TRBD1, the D call given in the table. TRBV21-1 is classified as a pseudogene. This CDR3 region has 17 residues. CDR3 sequence: CASREWGQGFCGNTIYF. CDR3 nucleotides: TGTGCCAGCAGGGAGTGGGGACAGGGATTTTGTGGAAACACCATATATTTT.

The chain is built from TRBV5-6 and TRBJ2-7, with 7 bases fitting TRBD1. This CDR3 comprises 14 residues. Germline CDR1 reads SGHDT; CDR2 reads YYEEEE. The V gene end was trimmed by 3 bases and the J gene end by 5 bases; junction bases not matched to a gene: 8. The CDR3 DNA sequence: TGTGCCAGCAGCTGGGACAGCCACACTAACGAGCAGTACTTC. It encodes CASSWDSHTNEQYF.

V gene TRBV27 combines with J gene TRBJ1-1, with D possibly being TRBD1 (5 bases). Germline V gene sequence: CDR1 MNHEY, CDR2 SMNVEV (reference sequence). Trimming left V 1 base short and J 1 base short, with 7 bases between. This CDR3 spans 14 amino acids. The CDR3 spells CASSLWGGNTEAFF. CDR3 DNA: TGTGCCAGCAGTTTATGGGGGGGGAACACTGAAGCTTTCTTT.

This clone was recorded only once. The chain uses TRBV18 and TRBJ2-1, with D tentatively TRBD2 (7 bases). The germline V gene encodes CDR1 KGHSH and CDR2 LQKENI. V gave up 3 bases and J gave up 5 bases, with 11 bases separating them. CDR3 length: 14 amino acids. CDR3 region: CASSPRGADNEQFF. The CDR3 DNA reads as TGTGCCAGCTCACCCCGGGGGGCCGACAATGAGCAGTTCTTC.

The chain joins TRBV19 to TRBJ2-2; possible D gene TRBD1, 6 bases. The V gene's germline CDR1 is LNHDA and CDR2 SQIVND (reference sequence). The CDR3 length is 16 residues. The V and J ends lost 3 bases and 6 bases respectively, with 17 bases between them. The CDR3 loop reads CASSILTRGGAGELFF. The CDR3 coding sequence is TGTGCCAGTAGTATCCTGACCAGGGGTGGCGCCGGGGAGCTGTTTTTT.

J is TRBJ1-2 and V is TRBV10-3, with 11 positions matching TRBD1. With V trimmed by 11 bases and J by 3 bases, 2 bases remained unmatched. Germline-derived CDR1 and CDR2 are ENHRY and SYGVKD. The CDR3 runs 12 residues. CDR3 nucleotides: TGTGCCGTGGGACAGGGGGACTATGGCTACACCTTC. The encoded protein is CAVGQGDYGYTF.

This rearrangement joins TRBV19 to TRBJ2-5; 7 bases align to TRBD1. Trimming took 5 bases from V and 1 from J; bases not matched to a gene: 10. Germline V gene sequence: CDR1 LNHDA, CDR2 SQIVND (reference sequence). This CDR3 has 16 residues. CDR3 in amino acids: CASSLLRAGGQETQYF. CDR3 nucleotide sequence: TGTGCCAGTAGTCTTCTCCGTGCAGGGGGCCAAGAGACCCAGTACTTC.

The V gene is TRBV10-3, the J gene TRBJ2-2; 9 bases agree with TRBD1. With V trimmed by 10 bases and J by 3 bases, 6 bases remained unmatched. CDR1 is ENHRY, CDR2 SYGVKD, per germline. This CDR3 is built from 14 residues. CDR3 bases: TGTGCCACAGGACAGGGGCCGGACACCGGGGAGCTGTTTTTT. Encoded protein: CATGQGPDTGELFF.

This clone has a single count. V and J are TRBV4-1 and TRBJ1-2; the D gene is possibly TRBD1 (6 bases). The CDR3 totals 14 residues. The germline V gene encodes CDR1 MGHRA and CDR2 YSYEKL. Trimming removed 4 bases from V and 6 bases from J, with 15 bases in between. In DNA form, the CDR3 reads TGCGCCAGCAGCCGAGGCCAGGGGCTGGATGGCTACACCTTC. Its protein product is CASSRGQGLDGYTF.

V usage is TRBV7-9 and J usage is TRBJ2-5; 9 positions agree with TRBD2. Trimming took 8 bases from V and 5 from J; bases not matched to a gene: 12. Germline V gives CDR1 SEHNR, CDR2 FQNEAQ (reference sequence). The CDR3 is 15 residues long. The CDR3 DNA reads as TGTGCCAGCTCTCCCCGCGGGGGGGCCGGGGAGACCCAGTACTTC. Translating it yields CASSPRGGAGETQYF.

The chain is built from TRBV11-2 and TRBJ1-3, with TRBD1 as a possible D gene (5 bases). The CDR3 spans 17 residues. CDR1 is SGHAT, CDR2 FQNNGV, per germline. Trimming shortened V by 2 bases and J by 0 bases, and 14 bases separated the two germline ends. The CDR3 sequence is CASSLTPDTSSGNTIYF. In DNA, the CDR3 is TGTGCCAGCAGCTTAACCCCGGACACCAGCTCTGGAAACACCATATATTTT.

This rearrangement joins TRBV9 to TRBJ1-6, with 8 bases matching TRBD1. The CDR3 is made up of 14 amino acids. Germline assignment: CDR1 SGDLS and CDR2 YYNGEE. The V segment lost 4 bases and the J segment 10 bases; nucleotides outside the gene matches: 7. The CDR3 sequence is CASSPRQGQSPLHF. CDR3 in DNA: TGTGCCAGCAGCCCCCGACAGGGGCAATCACCCCTCCACTTT.

The chain uses TRBV21-1 and TRBJ1-2; the table gives TRBD1 as D, unverified against the DNA. TRBV21-1 is termed a pseudogene. The CDR3 is 18 residues long. The CDR3 is CASTKGCTGTVGDYGYTF. The CDR3 bases are TGTGCCAGCACCAAAGGTTGCACCGGGACAGTGGGGGACTATGGCTACACCTTC.

The chain combines TRBV5-1 with TRBJ1-2; D is perhaps TRBD1 (5 bases). Germline CDR1 SGHRS, CDR2 YFSETQ. This CDR3 has 13 amino acids. V dropped 7 bases and J dropped 3 bases, with 13 bases sitting between them. The CDR3 reads CASGRGGDYGYTF. The CDR3 DNA reads TGCGCCAGCGGGAGGGGAGGGGACTATGGCTACACCTTC.

This chain links TRBV7-9 with TRBJ2-3, with 14 bases that match TRBD2. The germline gives CDR1 SEHNR, CDR2 FQNEAQ (reference sequence). Trimming took 5 bases from V and 6 from J; bases not matched to a gene: 7. CDR3 size: 16 residues. CDR3 in amino acids: CASSPRLAGGTDTQYF. The CDR3, as DNA: TGTGCCAGCAGCCCAAGACTAGCGGGGGGGACGGATACGCAGTATTTT.

V gene TRBV5-1 combines with J gene TRBJ2-1, with 8 bases matching TRBD2. This CDR3 region has 16 residues. From germline, CDR1 is SGHRS and CDR2 YFSETQ. V lost 2 bases, J lost 0 bases, and 4 bases stayed unmatched. The CDR3 spells CASSLDGGASYNEQFF. CDR3 sequence (DNA): TGCGCCAGCAGCTTAGACGGGGGGGCCTCCTACAATGAGCAGTTCTTC.

The gene calls are TRBV11-2 and TRBJ2-5; 10 nucleotides match TRBD2. The CDR3 sequence is 15 residues long. Germline CDR1 is SGHAT and CDR2 is FQNNGV. The V gene end was trimmed by 3 bases and the J gene end by 5 bases; junction bases not matched to a gene: 6. CDR3 sequence: CASSFLAGGLETQYF. CDR3 coding DNA: TGTGCCAGCAGCTTCTTAGCGGGGGGCCTGGAGACCCAGTACTTC.

The count of this clone is one. The V and J genes are TRBV6-1 and TRBJ2-3; the D gene is possibly TRBD1 (5 bases). CDR1 is MNHNS and CDR2 is SASEGT in the germline V gene. V shed 1 base and J shed 4 bases, with 12 bases lying between them. This CDR3 region has 15 residues. The CDR3 loop reads CASSEGLDSSDTQYF. The CDR3 coding sequence is TGTGCCAGCAGTGAAGGTTTAGACAGTTCAGATACGCAGTATTTT.

The genes are TRBV6-6 and TRBJ1-3; TRBD1 agrees at 7 bases. J lost 4 bases, V lost 5 bases, and 5 bases had no gene match. Germline V gives CDR1 MNHNY, CDR2 SVGAGI (reference sequence). The CDR3 is 14 amino acids. CDR3 in amino acids: CASSQTGEGNTIYF. CDR3 in DNA: TGTGCCAGCAGTCAAACAGGGGAAGGAAACACCATATATTTT.

This clone showed up just once. This chain joins TRBV2 and TRBJ1-2; TRBD1 aligns across 8 bases. The germline V gene has CDR1 SNHLY and CDR2 FYNNEI. Trimming cost V 7 bases and J 1 base; bases outside gene matches: 11. CDR3 length: 16 amino acids. CDR3 sequence (DNA): TGTGCCAGCACGGCTAGTCCGGACAGGGTTAACTATGGCTACACCTTC. It is translated as CASTASPDRVNYGYTF.

This clone came up once. The chain couples TRBV7-6 to TRBJ2-2; 9 positions agree with TRBD1. CDR1 is SGHVS and CDR2 is FNYEAQ in the germline V gene. V shed 1 base, J shed 4 bases, and the junction held 1 base outside the gene matches. The CDR3 has 15 amino acids. The CDR3 sequence is CASSLEQGATGELFF. The CDR3, as DNA: TGTGCCAGCAGCTTAGAACAGGGGGCCACCGGGGAGCTGTTTTTT.

Only one count was recorded for this clone. V and J are TRBV6-2 or TRBV6-3 and TRBJ1-5; a weak D match, TRBD1 (6 bases). Trimming took off 6 bases at V and 4 bases at J, with 16 bases between the two ends. Germline values: CDR1 MNHEY, CDR2 SVGEGT. The CDR3 covers 15 residues. CDR3 residues: CASSRLQGLNQPQHF. DNA of the CDR3: TGTGCCAGCAGCCGATTACAGGGATTAAATCAGCCCCAGCATTTT.

A few counts support this clone. The CDR3 reads CASSPIRGQDYGYTF. DNA for the CDR3: TGTGCCAGCTCACCAATTCGGGGACAGGACTATGGCTACACCTTC. The chain recombines TRBV18 with TRBJ1-2; 8 bases are shared with TRBD1. J gave up 3 bases and V 2 bases, and 5 bases lay outside the gene matches. Looked up from germline, CDR1 is KGHSH and CDR2 is LQKENI. The CDR3 sequence is 15 residues long.